Shown below are 22 T cell receptor beta chains from a single sample sequenced in a study of cytomegalovirus exposure and HLA in healthy donors. PCR primers comprised 60 Vbeta and 13 Jbeta primers. The data were produced by immunoSEQ multiplex PCR, yet TCRdb's version contains in-frame clones alone and is incomplete. The sample consists of some 150,000 clones, 70% to 90% of them appearing once. The source material was PBMCs. These TCRs come from a woman aged 25 to 39 in good health and CMV-seropositive.

The V gene is TRBV5-1, the J gene TRBJ1-5; a possible D gene is TRBD1 (6 bases). The V end was cut by 1 base, the J end by 2 bases, with 10 bases between. Germline V gives CDR1 SGHRS, CDR2 YFSETQ. The CDR3 consists of 15 residues. The CDR3 sequence: CASSLSPGGNQPQHF. The CDR3 bases are TGCGCCAGCAGCTTGTCTCCAGGGGGCAATCAGCCCCAGCATTTT.

V usage is TRBV28 and J usage is TRBJ1-2; 7 positions agree with TRBD1. V dropped 8 bases and J dropped 4; count of bases not matched to a gene: 16. CDR1 and CDR2 (germline): MDHEN, SYDVKM. There are 16 residues in the CDR3. The CDR3 DNA reads as TGTGCCAGCCTGAAAACGACAGGGCGCTATTCCTATGGCTACACCTTC. Translating it yields CASLKTTGRYSYGYTF.

The V call is TRBV2, the J call TRBJ1-1; D is uncertain. V lost 4 bases and J 0 bases, leaving 12 bases between the germline ends. Germline V lookup: CDR1 SNHLY, CDR2 FYNNEI. This CDR3 has 15 residues. CDR3 loop: CASSVDSGVNTEAFF. The CDR3, as DNA: TGTGCCAGCAGTGTTGACTCGGGAGTGAACACTGAAGCTTTCTTT.

This clone has more than one count but fewer than ten. The gene calls are TRBV28 and TRBJ1-2; tentatively, D is TRBD1 (5 bases). Looked up from germline, CDR1 is MDHEN and CDR2 is SYDVKM. The length of the CDR3 is 15 residues. Trimming pared 1 base from V and 5 bases from J, leaving 14 bases between. The CDR3 here is CASSLLAGQIYGYTF. CDR3 nucleotides: TGTGCCAGCAGTTTATTGGCAGGGCAAATTTATGGCTACACCTTC.

This sequence joins TRBV5-1 and TRBJ1-3, with D perhaps matching TRBD1 (5 bases). Trimming pared 4 bases from V and 0 bases from J, leaving 8 bases between. The V gene's germline CDR1 is SGHRS and CDR2 YFSETQ. This CDR3 is built from 14 residues. CDR3 nucleotide sequence: TGCGCCAGCAGCCGGGACTTCTCTGGAAACACCATATATTTT. Its protein product is CASSRDFSGNTIYF. Looking up the rest from reference TRBV5-1 and TRBJ1-3 gives the full variable domain: KAGVTQTPRYLIKTRGQQVTLSCSPISGHRSVSWYQQTPGQGLQFLFEYFSETQRNKGNFPGRFSGRQFSNSRSEMNVSTLELGDSALYLCASSRDFSGNTIYFGEGSWLTVV.

V and J are TRBV4-2 and TRBJ1-1; 8 bases match TRBD1. After removal of 0 bases from V and 2 bases from J, the junction contained 8 bases not matched to a gene. From germline, CDR1 is LGHNA and CDR2 YNFKEQ. The CDR3 extends over 17 amino acids. CDR3 region: CASSQDPRGRFNTEAFF. DNA of the CDR3: TGTGCCAGCAGCCAAGATCCCAGGGGGCGGTTTAACACTGAAGCTTTCTTT.

The chain combines TRBV30 with TRBJ1-4; 8 bases agree with TRBD1. J was trimmed by 8 bases and V by 0 bases; bases with no gene match: 5. This CDR3 has 14 residues. Germline V lookup: CDR1 GTSNPN, CDR2 SVGIG (reference sequence). The CDR3 bases are TGTGCCTGGAGTGTGACAGGGGTAAACGAAAAACTGTTTTTT. Protein sequence: CAWSVTGVNEKLFF.

V is TRBV4-3 and J is TRBJ2-7; 7 bases are shared with TRBD2. This CDR3 region has 15 residues. CDR1 LGHNA and CDR2 YSLEER come from the germline V gene. With 1 base clipped from V and 2 bases from J, the junction kept 5 bases outside the gene matches. The CDR3 region is CASSQVRGTTYEQYF. The CDR3 DNA reads TGCGCCAGCAGCCAAGTGCGGGGGACCACCTACGAGCAGTACTTC.

The V call is TRBV5-1, the J call TRBJ2-7, with D possibly TRBD1 on 5 matching bases. The V end lost 4 bases, the J end lost 2 bases, and 13 bases lay between the germline ends. The germline V gene has CDR1 SGHRS and CDR2 YFSETQ. The CDR3 loop spans 14 amino acids. The CDR3 loop is CASSVPRTPYEQYF. CDR3 DNA: TGCGCCAGCAGCGTACCGCGGACACCCTACGAGCAGTACTTC.

The CDR3 protein is CASSLGGGPYNEQFF. The DNA for the CDR3 is TGTGCCAGCAGCTTAGGGGGGGGGCCCTACAATGAGCAGTTCTTC. V usage is TRBV7-6 and J usage is TRBJ2-1, with D maybe TRBD2 (7 bases). Trimming cost V 1 base and J 2 bases, with 9 bases left between them. CDR1 and CDR2 from the germline V gene are SGHVS and FNYEAQ. The CDR3 totals 15 residues.

J is TRBJ1-1 and V is TRBV27; 12 bases map to TRBD1. Trimming at V came to 6 bases and at J to 5 bases, leaving 4 bases not matched to a gene. Germline CDR1 is MNHEY and CDR2 is SMNVEV (reference sequence). CDR3 length: 14 amino acids. The CDR3 sequence is CASSGTGGFTEAFF. The CDR3 DNA is TGTGCCAGCAGCGGGACAGGGGGCTTTACTGAAGCTTTCTTT.

This chain joins TRBV18 and TRBJ2-7; maybe TRBD1 (5 bases). V was shortened by 2 bases and J by 1 base, with 21 bases between the two germline ends. Looked up from germline, CDR1 is KGHSH and CDR2 is LQKENI. This CDR3 spans 18 amino acids. Here the CDR3 DNA reads TGTGCCAGCTCACCAGTTCCAGGGCAGGGTAGGGGATCCTACGAGCAGTACTTC. Protein product: CASSPVPGQGRGSYEQYF. Looking up the rest from reference TRBV18 and TRBJ2-7 gives the full variable domain: NAGVMQNPRHLVRRRGQEARLRCSPMKGHSHVYWYRQLPEEGLKFMVYLQKENIIDESGMPKERFSAEFPKEGPSILRIQQVVRGDSAAYFCASSPVPGQGRGSYEQYFGPGTRLTVT.

The rearrangement links TRBV28 to TRBJ2-1; 12 bases fit TRBD1. From germline, CDR1 is MDHEN and CDR2 SYDVKM. This CDR3 contains 14 residues. V shed 5 bases and J 10 bases; nucleotides not matched to a gene: 6. The CDR3 nucleotides read TGTGCCAGCAGTGGGGGACAGGGGGCGCGGGAGCAGTTCTTC. Protein sequence: CASSGGQGAREQFF.

The V call is TRBV5-1, the J call TRBJ2-5, with D possibly being TRBD1 (6 bases). V was pared by 4 bases and J by 5 bases, with 18 bases between. Germline values: CDR1 SGHRS, CDR2 YFSETQ. CDR3 size: 15 residues. CDR3 loop: CASSDYPQGGETQYF. The DNA for the CDR3 is TGCGCCAGCAGCGATTATCCACAGGGTGGGGAGACCCAGTACTTC. Full variable domain (rest looked up from reference TRBV5-1 and TRBJ2-5): KAGVTQTPRYLIKTRGQQVTLSCSPISGHRSVSWYQQTPGQGLQFLFEYFSETQRNKGNFPGRFSGRQFSNSRSEMNVSTLELGDSALYLCASSDYPQGGETQYFGPGTRLLVL.

This CDR3 is CAWKTGTVDTGELFF. The DNA of the CDR3 is TGTGCCTGGAAAACCGGGACAGTTGACACCGGGGAGCTGTTTTTT. V is TRBV30 and J is TRBJ2-2, with TRBD1 identical over 7 bases. Germline CDR1 is GTSNPN and CDR2 is SVGIG (reference sequence). The J segment lost 3 bases and the V segment lost 4 bases, leaving 8 bases of the junction unmatched. The CDR3 is made up of 15 amino acids.

The V and J genes are TRBV9 and TRBJ2-2; no clear D. The V and J ends lost 2 bases and 5 bases respectively, with 4 bases between them. This CDR3 is built from 12 residues. CDR1 SGDLS and CDR2 YYNGEE come from the germline V gene. The CDR3 DNA reads as TGTGCCAGCAGCGTGACTACCGGGGAGCTGTTTTTT. It yields the protein CASSVTTGELFF.

CDR3 sequence (DNA): TGCGCCAGCAGCTTGCAGGGGCACGAGCAGTACTTC. Translating it yields CASSLQGHEQYF. The chain carries TRBV5-1 and TRBJ2-7, with D maybe TRBD1 (6 bases). CDR3 size: 12 residues. The germline gives CDR1 SGHRS, CDR2 YFSETQ. Trimming removed 1 base at V and 5 bases at J, with 7 bases between.

The V call is TRBV19, the J call TRBJ1-5, with 9 bases matching TRBD1. The CDR3 loop spans 16 amino acids. Per the germline V gene, CDR1 is LNHDA and CDR2 is SQIVND (reference sequence). The J segment lost 2 bases and the V segment lost 5 bases, leaving 7 bases of the junction unmatched. CDR3 region: CASSPSRDRGNQPQHF. The CDR3 nucleotides read TGTGCCAGTAGTCCTTCACGGGACAGGGGCAATCAGCCCCAGCATTTT.

The chain has TRBV11-2 and TRBJ1-1, with 11 bases fitting TRBD1. The germline V gene has CDR1 SGHAT and CDR2 FQNNGV. The CDR3 runs to 15 residues. The V gene end was trimmed by 0 bases and the J gene end by 7 bases; junction bases not matched to a gene: 4. CDR3 amino acids: CASSLDWTGGSEAFF. The CDR3 DNA reads TGTGCCAGCAGCTTAGACTGGACAGGGGGCAGTGAAGCTTTCTTT.

The V gene is TRBV7-9, the J gene TRBJ1-4; D may be TRBD1 (6 bases). Germline V CDR1 and CDR2: SEHNR, FQNEAQ (reference sequence). The CDR3 spans 15 residues. V was cut by 1 base and J by 10 bases, with 16 bases left in between. As DNA, the CDR3 is TGTGCCAGCAGCTTAGACTTTCCTCCCAGGGGAAAACTGTTTTTT. The encoded protein is CASSLDFPPRGKLFF.

This chain joins TRBV7-6 and TRBJ1-5, with a possible D match to TRBD1 (6 bases). This CDR3 contains 12 residues. CDR1 is SGHVS, CDR2 FNYEAQ, per germline. V was pared by 4 bases and J by 12 bases, with 13 bases between. The CDR3 nucleotides are TGTGCCAGCAGCTCGGGAGGACAGATCCAGCATTTT. The encoded protein is CASSSGGQIQHF. Using reference TRBV7-6 and TRBJ1-5 for the parts outside the CDR3, the full variable domain is GAGVSQSPRYKVTKRGQDVALRCDPISGHVSLYWYRQALGQGPEFLTYFNYEAQQDKSGLPNDRFSAERPEGSISTLTIQRTEQRDSAMYRCASSSGGQIQHFGDGTRLSIL.

This chain connects TRBV5-4 to TRBJ2-3; 8 nucleotides match TRBD1. CDR3 length: 15 amino acids. Germline CDR1 SGHNT, CDR2 YYREEE (reference sequence). J gave up 2 bases and V 6 bases, and 8 bases lay outside the gene matches. CDR3 DNA: TGTGCCAGCACCCTGAGGGACAGGAACACAGATACGCAGTATTTT. This gives the protein CASTLRDRNTDTQYF. Using reference TRBV5-4 and TRBJ2-3 for the parts outside the CDR3, the full variable domain is ETGVTQSPTHLIKTRGQQVTLRCSSQSGHNTVSWYQQALGQGPQFIFQYYREEENGRGNFPPRFSGLQFPNYSSELNVNALELDDSALYLCASTLRDRNTDTQYFGPGTRLTVL.